This T cell receptor beta chain was documented in a study of T cells in Graves' hyperthyroidism and ophthalmopathy. The investigators amplified TCR beta CDR3 regions from RNA transcripts. HTBI primers were used for first-round RT-PCR of the TCR CDR3. TCRdb ran MiXCR on the multiplex PCR reads and lists one entry per CDR3 protein. The sample records approximately 300,000 distinct CDR3 sequences, 15% to 20% being singletons. The germline gives CDR1 LGHNA, CDR2 YNFKEQ. V dropped 3 bases and J dropped 5; count of bases not matched to a gene: 10. The CDR3 runs to 16 residues. Points on this clonotype: One base away lies a much larger clone, so this may be a sequencing read error.

The TCR comes from a man younger than 40 with Graves' hyperthyroidism. The chain combines TRBV4-2 with TRBJ2-7, with 10 bases aligning to TRBD1. Specimen: blood. The CDR3 nucleotides are TGTGCCAGCAGCCATCCGACAGGGGGCCTCTTCCACGAGCAGTACTTC. Amino acids: CASSHPTGGLFHEQYF.